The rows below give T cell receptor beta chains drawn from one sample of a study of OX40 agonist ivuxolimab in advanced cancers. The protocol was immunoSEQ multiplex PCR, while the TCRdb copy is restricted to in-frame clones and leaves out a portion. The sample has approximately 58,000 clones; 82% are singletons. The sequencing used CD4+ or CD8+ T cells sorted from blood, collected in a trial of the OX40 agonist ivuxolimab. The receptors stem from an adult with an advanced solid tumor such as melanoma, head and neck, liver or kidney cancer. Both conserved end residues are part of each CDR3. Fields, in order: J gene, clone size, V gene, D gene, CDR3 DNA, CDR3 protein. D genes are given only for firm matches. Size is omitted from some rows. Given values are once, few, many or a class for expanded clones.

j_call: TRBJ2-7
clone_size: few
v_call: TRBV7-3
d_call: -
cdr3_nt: TGTGCCAGCAGCTTAGACAGGAACTACGAGCAGTACTTC
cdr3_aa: CASSLDRNYEQYF

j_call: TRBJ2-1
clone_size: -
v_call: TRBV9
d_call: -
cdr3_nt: TGTGCCAGCAGCACCAAACGGGACCAAGCCTACAATGAGCAGTTCTTC
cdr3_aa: CASSTKRDQAYNEQFF

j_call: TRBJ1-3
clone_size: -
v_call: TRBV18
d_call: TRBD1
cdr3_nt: TGTGCCAGCTCACCACGGCAGGGGGCTATCAGATACGGAAACACCATATATTTT
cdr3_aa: CASSPRQGAIRYGNTIYF

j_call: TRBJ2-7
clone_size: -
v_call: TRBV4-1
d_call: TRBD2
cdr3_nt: TGCGCCAGCAGCCGAGCGGGAGTCGGCGACGAGCAGTACTTC
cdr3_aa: CASSRAGVGDEQYF

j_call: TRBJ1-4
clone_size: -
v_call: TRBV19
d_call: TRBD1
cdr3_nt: TGTGCCAGTTGCCCCCGTGGGGACAGGGGGAATGAAAAACTGTTTTTT
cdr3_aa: CASCPRGDRGNEKLFF

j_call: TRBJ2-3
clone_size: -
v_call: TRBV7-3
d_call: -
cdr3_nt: TGTGCCAGCAGCCCCCAGAGCGCAGATACGCAGTATTTT
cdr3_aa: CASSPQSADTQYF

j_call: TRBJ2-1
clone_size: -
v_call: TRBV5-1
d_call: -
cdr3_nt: TGCGCCAGCAGCCCCCAGGGTTATGAGCAGTTCTTC
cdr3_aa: CASSPQGYEQFF

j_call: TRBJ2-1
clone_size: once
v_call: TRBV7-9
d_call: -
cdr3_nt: TGTGCCAGCAGCCCAGAAACCGGGCGGTACAATGAGCAGTTCTTC
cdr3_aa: CASSPETGRYNEQFF

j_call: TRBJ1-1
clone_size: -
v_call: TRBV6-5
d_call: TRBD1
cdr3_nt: TGTGCCAGCAGGCGGACAGGGGGCCTTGAAGCTTTCTTT
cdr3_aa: CASRRTGGLEAFF

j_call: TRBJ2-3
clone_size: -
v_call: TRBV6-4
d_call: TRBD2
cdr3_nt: TGTGCCAGCAGTGACTCTGCGGGAGCGACAGATACGCAGTATTTT
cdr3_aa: CASSDSAGATDTQYF

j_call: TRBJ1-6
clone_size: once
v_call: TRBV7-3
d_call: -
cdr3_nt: TGTGCCAGCAGCTTACGAGGGGTCGATTCACCCCTCCACTTT
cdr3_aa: CASSLRGVDSPLHF

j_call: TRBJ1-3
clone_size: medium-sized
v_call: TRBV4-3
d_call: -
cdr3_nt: TGCGCCAGCAGCCAAGATACTTCGAGAAACACCATATATTTT
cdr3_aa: CASSQDTSRNTIYF

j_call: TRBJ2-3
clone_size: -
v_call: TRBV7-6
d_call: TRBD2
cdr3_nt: TGTGCCAGCAGCCCCGGACTAGTAGCAGATACGCAGTATTTT
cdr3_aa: CASSPGLVADTQYF

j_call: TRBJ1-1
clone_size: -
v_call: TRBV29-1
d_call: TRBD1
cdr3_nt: TGCAGCGCCTCATTAAGGACAGGGGCTATGAACACTGAAGCTTTCTTT
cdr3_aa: CSASLRTGAMNTEAFF

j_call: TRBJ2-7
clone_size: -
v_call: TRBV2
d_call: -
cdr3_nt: TGTGCCAGCAGCCTTCAGGTATTAATGAGATACGAGCAGTACTTC
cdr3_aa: CASSLQVLMRYEQYF

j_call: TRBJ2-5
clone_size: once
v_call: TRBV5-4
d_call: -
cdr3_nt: TGTGCCAGCAGCAACCCGAGGGGGGAAGAGACCCAGTACTTC
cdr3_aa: CASSNPRGEETQYF

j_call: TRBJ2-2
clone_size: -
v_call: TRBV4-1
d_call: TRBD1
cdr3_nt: TGCGCCAGCAGCCAAGGGGGGACAGACCGGCTCCGGCTGTTTTTT
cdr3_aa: CASSQGGTDRLRLFF

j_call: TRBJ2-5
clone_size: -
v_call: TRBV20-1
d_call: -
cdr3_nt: TGCAGTGCTAGAGGTGGAGAGACCCAGTACTTC
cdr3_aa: CSARGGETQYF

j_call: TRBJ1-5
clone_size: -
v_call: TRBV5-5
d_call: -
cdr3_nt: TGTGCCAGCAGCTTGGTGGTGGTTAGCAATCAGCCCCAGCATTTT
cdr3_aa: CASSLVVVSNQPQHF

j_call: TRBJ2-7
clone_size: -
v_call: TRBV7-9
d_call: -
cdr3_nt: TGTGCCAGCAGCCAATCAGGGCCCGGCCTCTACGAGCAGTACTTC
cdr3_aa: CASSQSGPGLYEQYF

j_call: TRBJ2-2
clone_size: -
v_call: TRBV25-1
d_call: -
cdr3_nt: TGTGCCAGCAGTGAATGGGGGAGATCGAACACCGGGGAGCTGTTTTTT
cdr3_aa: CASSEWGRSNTGELFF

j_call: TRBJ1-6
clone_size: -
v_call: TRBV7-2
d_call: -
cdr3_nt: TGTGCCAGCAGCTTAGCCATCCGCCGAGATAATTCACCCCTCCACTTT
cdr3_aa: CASSLAIRRDNSPLHF

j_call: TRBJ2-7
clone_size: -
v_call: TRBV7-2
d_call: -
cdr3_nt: TGTGCCAGCAGCCCGGAATATGGCAGGGTCGACGAGCAGTACTTC
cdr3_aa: CASSPEYGRVDEQYF

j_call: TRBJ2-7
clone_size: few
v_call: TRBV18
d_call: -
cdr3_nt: TGTGCCAGCTCACCAACCTTGGGGAGCTCCTACGAGCAGTACTTC
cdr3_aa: CASSPTLGSSYEQYF

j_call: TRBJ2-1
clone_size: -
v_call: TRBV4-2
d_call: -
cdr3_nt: TGTGCCAGCAGCCTTGGGTCGAGTGAGCAGTTCTTC
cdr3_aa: CASSLGSSEQFF

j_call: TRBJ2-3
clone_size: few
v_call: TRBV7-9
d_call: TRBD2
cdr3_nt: TGTGCCAGCAGCTTGGCCTCCTGGACTAGCGCCACAGATACGCAGTATTTT
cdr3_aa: CASSLASWTSATDTQYF

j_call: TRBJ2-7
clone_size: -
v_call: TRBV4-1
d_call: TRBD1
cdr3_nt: TGCGCCAGCAGCCGGGGACAGGGCTCCTACGAGCAGTACTTC
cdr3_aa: CASSRGQGSYEQYF

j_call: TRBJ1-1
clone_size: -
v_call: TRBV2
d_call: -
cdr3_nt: TGTGCCAGCAGCCTTTTGGCAGCCGACACTGAAGCTTTCTTT
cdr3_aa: CASSLLAADTEAFF

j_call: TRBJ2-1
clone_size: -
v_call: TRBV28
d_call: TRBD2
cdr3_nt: TGTGCCAGCAGGTCGGGGGGAAATGTATACAATGAGCAGTTCTTC
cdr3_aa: CASRSGGNVYNEQFF

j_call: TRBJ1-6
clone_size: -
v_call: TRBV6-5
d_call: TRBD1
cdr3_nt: TGTGCCAGCAGTTACAGCACAGGGGGCCATAATTCACCCCTCCACTTT
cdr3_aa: CASSYSTGGHNSPLHF

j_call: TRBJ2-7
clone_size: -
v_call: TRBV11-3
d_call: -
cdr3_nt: TGTGCCAGCAGCCCCTCCTACGAGCAGTACTTC
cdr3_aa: CASSPSYEQYF

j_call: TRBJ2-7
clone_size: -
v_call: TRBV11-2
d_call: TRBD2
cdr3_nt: TGTGCCAGCAGCTTAGTGCTAGCGGGATCATACGAGCAGTACTTC
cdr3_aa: CASSLVLAGSYEQYF

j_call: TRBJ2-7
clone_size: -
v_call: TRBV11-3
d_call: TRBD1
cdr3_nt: TGTGCCAGCAGCCGTCCCGGGACAGGGGGCTACGAGCAGTACTTC
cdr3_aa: CASSRPGTGGYEQYF

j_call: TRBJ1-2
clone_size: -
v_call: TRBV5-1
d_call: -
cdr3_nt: TGCGCCAGCAGCTTGGATGACTTGTATGGCTACACCTTC
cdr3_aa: CASSLDDLYGYTF

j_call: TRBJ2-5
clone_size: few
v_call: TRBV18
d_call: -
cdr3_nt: TGTGCCAGCTCACCTATACAGGACAAGACAGAGACCCAGTACTTC
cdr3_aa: CASSPIQDKTETQYF

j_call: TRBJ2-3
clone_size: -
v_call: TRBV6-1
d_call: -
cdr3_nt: TGTGCCAGCAGTGTATACAGGGCAGATACGCAGTATTTT
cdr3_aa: CASSVYRADTQYF

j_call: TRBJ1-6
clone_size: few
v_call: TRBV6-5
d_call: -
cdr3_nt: TGTGCCAGCAGTTCCCCTGACAGAAGGAATTCACCCCTCCACTTT
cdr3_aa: CASSSPDRRNSPLHF

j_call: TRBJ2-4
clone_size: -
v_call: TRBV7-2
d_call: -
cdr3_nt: TGTGCCAGCAGCCCGAGGACCAAAAACATTCAGTACTTC
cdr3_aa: CASSPRTKNIQYF

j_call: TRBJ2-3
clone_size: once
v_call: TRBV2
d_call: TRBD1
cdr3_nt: TGTGCCAGCAGGTTCGGGACAGGGGGTATGGATACGCAGTATTTT
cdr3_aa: CASRFGTGGMDTQYF